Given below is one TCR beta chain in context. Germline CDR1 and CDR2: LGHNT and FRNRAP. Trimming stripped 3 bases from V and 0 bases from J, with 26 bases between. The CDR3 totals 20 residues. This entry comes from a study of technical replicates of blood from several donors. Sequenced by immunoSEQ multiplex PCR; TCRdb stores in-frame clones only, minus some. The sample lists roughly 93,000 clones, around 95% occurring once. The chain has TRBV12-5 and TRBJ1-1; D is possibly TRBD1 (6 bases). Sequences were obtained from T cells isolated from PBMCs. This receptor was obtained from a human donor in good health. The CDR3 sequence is CASGFHAKQGLGRMNTEAFF. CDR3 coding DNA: TGTGCTAGTGGTTTTCACGCTAAACAGGGCTTGGGTCGCATGAACACTGAAGCTTTCTTT.